These 18 T cell receptor beta chains were sequenced from one sample in a study of T cells after yellow fever vaccination. TCRdb recomputed calls from the 5' RACE reads with MiXCR, one row per CDR3 protein. The table shows hundreds of thousands of distinct CDR3 sequences, with about 13% occurring only once. The sample here was PBMCs, taken on the day of the yellow fever booster vaccination. The receptors come from a young man who received the YFV17D yellow fever vaccine.

This clonotype was detected only a few times. The rearrangement joins TRBV5-1 to TRBJ1-3; possible D gene TRBD1, 5 bases. V was clipped by 0 bases and J by 2 bases, with 12 bases between them. Germline loops: CDR1 SGHRS, CDR2 YFSETQ. CDR3 length: 16 residues. As DNA, the CDR3 is TGCGCCAGCAGCTTGGCCAGCGTGGGGCCTGGAAACACCATATATTTT. This sequence encodes CASSLASVGPGNTIYF.

This clonotype has a handful of counts. The chain carries TRBV25-1 and TRBJ1-2; perhaps TRBD1 as D (5 bases). V lost 0 bases and J 2 bases, leaving 13 bases between the germline ends. CDR3 length: 16 residues. In germline, CDR1 is MGHDK, CDR2 SYGVNS. DNA of the CDR3: TGTGCCAGCAGTGAATATCGGTCGGGGGAAAACTATGGCTACACCTTC. This codes for CASSEYRSGENYGYTF.

This clonotype was detected only a few times. The rearrangement uses TRBV6-1 and TRBJ1-1; a possible D gene is TRBD1 (5 bases). The V gene lost 6 bases and the J gene lost 5 bases, with 13 bases spanning the gap. This CDR3 has 13 amino acids. Germline V lookup: CDR1 MNHNS, CDR2 SASEGT. The CDR3 protein is CASRESGGTEAFF. The CDR3 coding sequence is TGTGCCAGCAGGGAATCGGGGGGAACTGAAGCTTTCTTT.

In this sample, this clonotype turned up a few times. The rearrangement uses TRBV7-8 and TRBJ2-5, with 7 bases that match TRBD2. After removal of 5 bases from V and 2 bases from J, the junction contained 11 bases not matched to a gene. The length of the CDR3 is 16 residues. Germline CDR1 and CDR2: SGHVS and FQNEAQ. The CDR3 DNA reads TGTGCCAGCAGCCTAATGGCCCCGGGAGGACAAGAGACCCAGTACTTC. This codes for CASSLMAPGGQETQYF.

CDR3 sequence: CSASRRLADTDTQYF. For the CDR3, the DNA is TGCAGTGCTTCCCGTAGGCTAGCGGACACAGATACGCAGTATTTT. The rearrangement uses TRBV20-1 and TRBJ2-3, with TRBD2 identical over 7 bases. Germline V gene data show CDR1 as DFQATT and CDR2 as SNEGSKA (reference sequence). The CDR3 has 15 amino acids. Trimming at V came to 5 bases and at J to 2 bases, leaving 10 bases not matched to a gene.

The CDR3 DNA sequence: TGTGCCAGCAGTGAACCGGGACAGGGAGGGACCCAGTACTTC. Translating gives CASSEPGQGGTQYF. This chain joins TRBV12-3 or TRBV12-4 and TRBJ2-5; TRBD1 agrees at 9 bases. J gave up 7 bases and V 5 bases, and 8 bases lay outside the gene matches. The CDR3 is made up of 14 amino acids.

The chain is built from TRBV20-1 and TRBJ2-7; tentatively, D is TRBD2 (5 bases). CDR1 is DFQATT and CDR2 is SNEGSKA in the germline V gene (reference sequence). Trimming took off 0 bases at V and 0 bases at J, with 12 bases between the two ends. The CDR3 extends over 15 amino acids. The CDR3 is CSAREPRAGSYEQYF. CDR3 sequence (DNA): TGCAGTGCTAGAGAACCTCGGGCGGGCTCCTACGAGCAGTACTTC.

The gene calls are TRBV7-8 and TRBJ2-5, with 10 nucleotides matching TRBD1. The CDR3 contains 15 residues. Germline trimming cut 5 bases from V and 6 bases from J; bases unmatched to any gene: 9. Germline V gives CDR1 SGHVS, CDR2 FQNEAQ. CDR3 region: CASSTRQGAEQTQYF. The DNA of the CDR3 is TGTGCCAGCAGCACCAGACAGGGGGCGGAACAGACCCAGTACTTC.

V and J are TRBV20-1 and TRBJ2-7; TRBD1 is a possible D gene (10 bases). The CDR3 contains 18 residues. Trimming pared 3 bases from V and 6 bases from J, leaving 30 bases between. The germline gives CDR1 DFQATT, CDR2 SNEGSKA (reference sequence). The chain's CDR3 is CSARRTGGGGRAGFEQYF. The CDR3 coding sequence is TGCAGTGCTAGGAGGACAGGGGGAGGCGGGAGGGCCGGGTTCGAGCAGTACTTC.

This clonotype turned up a few times. The chain recombines TRBV14 with TRBJ2-3, with D tentatively TRBD2 (5 bases). Germline V gene data show CDR1 as SGHDN and CDR2 as FVKESK. This CDR3 region has 19 residues. The V end was cut by 0 bases, the J end by 1 base, with 20 bases between. The CDR3 nucleotides read TGTGCCAGCAGCCAAGAGAGATGGTACGAGGGAGCGGGCACAGATACGCAGTATTTT. The encoded protein is CASSQERWYEGAGTDTQYF.

This clonotype showed up many times. The chain recombines TRBV4-2 with TRBJ2-1; tentative D call: TRBD2 (5 bases). The V end lost 0 bases, the J end lost 2 bases, and 14 bases lay between the germline ends. Germline V CDR1 and CDR2: LGHNA, YNFKEQ. The length of the CDR3 is 17 residues. Written as DNA, the CDR3 is TGTGCCAGCAGCCAAGAGGGAGCGCATACCACCTACAATGAGCAGTTCTTC. This encodes CASSQEGAHTTYNEQFF.

The CDR3: CASSRGGLGGDTQYF. The CDR3 DNA reads TGTGCCAGCAGTAGAGGAGGGTTAGGTGGAGATACGCAGTATTTT. The genes are TRBV6-1 and TRBJ2-3; D possibly corresponds to TRBD2 (6 bases). This CDR3 is built from 15 residues. Germline-derived CDR1 and CDR2 are MNHNS and SASEGT. V lost 5 bases to trimming and J lost 5 bases, with 17 bases between them.

This clonotype showed up just a few times. The V and J genes are TRBV7-3 and TRBJ2-1, with 12 bases identical to TRBD2. The V gene end was trimmed by 5 bases and the J gene end by 7 bases; junction bases not matched to a gene: 9. Germline V lookup: CDR1 SGHTA, CDR2 FQGTGA. The CDR3 is 16 amino acids. The CDR3 here is CASSRDGLAGKNEQFF. As DNA, the CDR3 is TGTGCCAGCAGCCGCGACGGACTAGCGGGGAAAAATGAGCAGTTCTTC.

In its sample, this clonotype was seen a few times. This chain joins TRBV7-8 and TRBJ2-1; TRBD2 matches at 7 bases. The CDR3 has 16 residues. CDR1 is SGHVS and CDR2 is FQNEAQ in the germline V gene. The V gene end was trimmed by 5 bases and the J gene end by 5 bases; junction bases not matched to a gene: 12. The CDR3 spells CASSPTGGYLNNEQFF. The DNA of the CDR3 is TGTGCCAGCAGCCCAACCGGGGGGTACCTTAACAATGAGCAGTTCTTC.

The chain carries TRBV18 and TRBJ2-2; D is unresolved. Germline CDR1 KGHSH, CDR2 LQKENI. The CDR3 runs 13 residues. The V and J ends lost 3 bases and 6 bases respectively, with 8 bases between them. Here the CDR3 reads CASSPSLAGELFF. Here the CDR3 DNA reads TGTGCCAGCTCACCTTCGCTGGCCGGGGAGCTGTTTTTT.

This clonotype was counted at least ten times. The chain combines TRBV10-3 with TRBJ2-5, with 7 bases identical to TRBD1. This CDR3 has 12 residues. Trimming took 6 bases from V and 5 from J; bases not matched to a gene: 3. Germline CDR1 reads ENHRY; CDR2 reads SYGVKD. CDR3: CAIRGGGETQYF. CDR3 coding DNA: TGTGCCATCAGAGGGGGCGGGGAGACCCAGTACTTC.

The chain carries TRBV20-1 and TRBJ1-6; D unresolved. Germline V gene data show CDR1 as DFQATT and CDR2 as SNEGSKA (reference sequence). Trimming left V 0 bases short and J 9 bases short, with 18 bases between. The CDR3 is 16 amino acids. The CDR3 loop reads CSARDEGPDRGSPLHF. CDR3 sequence (DNA): TGCAGTGCTAGAGATGAGGGTCCCGACCGGGGTTCACCCCTCCACTTT.

The V call is TRBV20-1, the J call TRBJ1-1, with a tentative D call TRBD1 (5 bases). The CDR3 has 13 residues. Germline V lookup: CDR1 DFQATT, CDR2 SNEGSKA (reference sequence). V was shortened by 5 bases and J by 1 base, with 11 bases between the two germline ends. In DNA, the CDR3 is TGCAGTGCTCGGACACAGGCGAACACTGAAGCTTTCTTT. It yields the protein CSARTQANTEAFF.